The clone carrying this T cell receptor beta chain was seen only a few times. Its antigen remains unidentified. The sample comes from a study of T cell repertoires in cytomegalovirus infection. Study background: Matching HLA type, along with CMV infection, was indicated by public TCR beta signatures.

TCRdb used MiXCR to reprocess the reads, holding one entry per CDR3 protein. Found here are 150,000 to 200,000 distinct CDR3 sequences, roughly 19% of them singletons; the top ten hold just under 3%. Findings and caveats of the study: Clonotypes of TCR beta that were HLA-C-restricted and CMV-specific dominated the ex vivo response. CMV carriers with the relevant HLA were identified by cumulative public TCR beta family frequency.

CDR3 length: 15 amino acids. The V and J ends lost 2 bases and 2 bases, in that order; junction bases with no gene match: 7. Germline lookup yields CDR1 DFQATT and CDR2 SNEGSKA (reference sequence). The gene calls are TRBV20-1 and TRBJ2-3, with 7 bases that match TRBD2. The sequence was collected from a human donor in good health (CMV status not recorded). Some clones in this sample may be carry-over from other donors' samples. Sequenced material: PBMCs. In DNA form, the CDR3 reads TGCAGTGCTAGACCGCGGGGGTTCGACACAGATACGCAGTATTTT. Encoded protein: CSARPRGFDTDTQYF.